Listed below are T cell receptor beta chains from one sample, sequenced in a study of monozygotic twins with inflammatory bowel disease. TCRdb processed the 5' RACE reads again and assigns one entry to each CDR3 protein, with no DNA. The sample has around 370,000 distinct CDR3 sequences; the top ten hold 2.6%. Sequencing used blood. These receptors all stem from a human donor with ulcerative colitis or Crohn's disease, or a healthy co-twin of an affected twin (not recorded which). Each CDR3 is given with its conserved first and last residue. The order of the fields is CDR3 length, V gene, J gene, CDR3 protein.

16	TRBV14	TRBJ2-1	CASRGTSGGALDEQFF
14	TRBV7-2	TRBJ2-7	CASSLRGQVYEQYF
13	TRBV25-1	TRBJ2-7	CASSELQGEVQYF
13	TRBV25-1	TRBJ2-3	CASSPQDAGARYF
13	TRBV5-1	TRBJ2-5	CASSLGVQETQYF
13	TRBV2	TRBJ2-5	CASSAAGGETQYF
14	TRBV7-3	TRBJ1-1	CASSLTAVGTEAFF
14	TRBV7-2	TRBJ2-1	CASSFRGQYNEQFF
13	TRBV5-4	TRBJ1-2	CASSSYKGYGYTF
14	TRBV23-1	TRBJ2-1	CAPQTGVSYNEQFF
12	TRBV24-1	TRBJ2-7	CATSAGSYEQYF
19	TRBV5-1	TRBJ2-4	CASRGAGLAGAPTKNIQYF
13	TRBV12-3/TRBV12-4	TRBJ1-2	CASSLSDYFGYTF
13	TRBV20-1	TRBJ2-1	CSADSGDYNEQFF
17	TRBV20-1	TRBJ2-3	CSAIIRDGRRPEDTQYF
14	TRBV10-3	TRBJ1-1	CAISGGVVNTEAFF
14	TRBV12-3/TRBV12-4	TRBJ2-7	CARRLAGGSYEQYF
16	TRBV20-1	TRBJ2-1	CSAKGGGLVSYNEQFF
14	TRBV5-6	TRBJ1-5	CASSRTGDGQPQHF
15	TRBV15	TRBJ1-2	CATTPRRPAYYGYTF
14	TRBV4-2	TRBJ2-7	CASSIRRVHYEQYF
16	TRBV21-1	TRBJ2-3	CASSEIGCANTDTQYF